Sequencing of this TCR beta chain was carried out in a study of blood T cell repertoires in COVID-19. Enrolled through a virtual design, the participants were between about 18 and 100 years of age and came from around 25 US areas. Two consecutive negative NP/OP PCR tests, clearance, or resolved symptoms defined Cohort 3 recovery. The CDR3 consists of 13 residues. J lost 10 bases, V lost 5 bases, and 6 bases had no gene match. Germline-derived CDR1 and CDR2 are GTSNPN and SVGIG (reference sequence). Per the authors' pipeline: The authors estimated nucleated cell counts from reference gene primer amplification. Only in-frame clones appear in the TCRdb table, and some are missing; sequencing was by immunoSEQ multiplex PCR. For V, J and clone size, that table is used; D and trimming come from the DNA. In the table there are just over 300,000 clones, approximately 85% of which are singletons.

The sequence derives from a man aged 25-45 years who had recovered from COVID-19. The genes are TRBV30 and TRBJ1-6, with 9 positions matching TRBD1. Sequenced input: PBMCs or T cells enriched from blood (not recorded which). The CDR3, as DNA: TGTGCCTGGGGCACAGGGGGCTTATCACCCCTCCACTTT. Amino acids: CAWGTGGLSPLHF. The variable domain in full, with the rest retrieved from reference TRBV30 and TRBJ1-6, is SQTIHQWPATLVQPVGSPLSLECTVEGTSNPNLYWYRQAAGRGLQLLFYSVGIGQISSEVPQNLSASRPQDRQFILSSKKLLLSDSGFYLCAWGTGGLSPLHFGNGTRLTVT.